Presented here are 5 T cell receptor beta chains from one specimen sequenced in a study of blood T cell repertoires in COVID-19. Sequencing used immunoSEQ multiplex PCR; TCRdb keeps in-frame clones, though not all of them. The repertoire has under 200,000 clones, roughly 89% of them found once; the top ten carry 3% to 4%. Sequences were obtained from peripheral blood. These receptors came from a young man with active or convalescent COVID-19.

V is TRBV30 and J is TRBJ1-1; D uncertain. The ends were cut back, 3 bases at V and 10 bases at J, with 15 bases in the middle. The length of the CDR3 is 12 residues. Germline V gene sequence: CDR1 GTSNPN, CDR2 SVGIG (reference sequence). In DNA, the CDR3 is TGTGCCTGGAGCCAGAGTGCGGCCTTAGCTTTCTTT. It yields the protein CAWSQSAALAFF.

A single count supports this clone. V is TRBV7-9 and J is TRBJ2-1; TRBD1 might be the D (5 bases). The CDR3 runs to 14 residues. Germline V gene lookup returns CDR1 SEHNR and CDR2 FQNEAQ (reference sequence). The V end lost 5 bases, the J end lost 4 bases, and 12 bases lay between the germline ends. The DNA for the CDR3 is TGTGCCAGCAGCCTAGGACAATTATACAATGAGCAGTTCTTC. Translating gives CASSLGQLYNEQFF.

This chain uses TRBV2 with TRBJ2-5, with 12 bases that match TRBD1. This CDR3 contains 18 residues. Trimming cost V 5 bases and J 5 bases; bases outside gene matches: 15. CDR1 and CDR2 (germline): SNHLY, FYNNEI. The CDR3 nucleotides are TGTGCCAGCAGTTCACCGGGACAGGGGGCGGAAATCGGGGAGACCCAGTACTTC. This codes for CASSSPGQGAEIGETQYF.

The chain links TRBV6-1 to TRBJ1-2; 7 bases match TRBD1. Germline V lookup: CDR1 MNHNS, CDR2 SASEGT. Trimming removed 3 bases from V and 4 bases from J; junction bases left unmatched: 14. This CDR3 contains 17 residues. CDR3 amino acids: CASSDLTMLDRSYGYTF. The CDR3 bases are TGTGCCAGCAGTGACCTCACCATGTTGGACAGGAGCTATGGCTACACCTTC.

The chain employs TRBV6-5 and TRBJ1-2; possible D gene TRBD1, 6 bases. The V gene lost 0 bases and the J gene lost 3 bases, with 14 bases spanning the gap. CDR1 is MNHEY and CDR2 is SVGAGI in the germline V gene. The CDR3 is made up of 16 amino acids. The CDR3 bases are TGTGCCAGCAGTTACTCACATACAGGGTTTCACTATGGCTACACCTTC. Residues: CASSYSHTGFHYGYTF.